The entry that follows covers one TCR beta chain sequence. The data stem from a study of blood T cell repertoires in COVID-19. The overall study: The samples span acute and convalescent COVID-19 from the United States, Italy and Spain. PBMCs, B-cell-depleted T cells, or T cells provided the cDNA or gDNA that made up the material.

Germline loops: CDR1 SGHTA, CDR2 FQGNSA. CDR3 size: 15 residues. V dropped 1 base and J dropped 0 bases, with 10 bases sitting between them. Per the study methods: Counts of nucleated cells, estimated from reference gene primer amplification, were obtained. Data came from immunoSEQ multiplex PCR; TCRdb stores just in-frame clones and leaves some out. D and trimming come from the DNA, and the V and J calls and clone size come from that table. The table records roughly 24,000 clones, 77% of them present only once. The V gene is TRBV7-2, the J gene TRBJ2-7; D perhaps matches TRBD1 (6 bases). Sequencing input: peripheral blood. This sequence originates from an older man with active or convalescent COVID-19. Here the CDR3 reads CASSLEQGSSYEQYF. DNA of the CDR3: TGTGCCAGCAGCTTAGAACAGGGATCCTCCTACGAGCAGTACTTC.